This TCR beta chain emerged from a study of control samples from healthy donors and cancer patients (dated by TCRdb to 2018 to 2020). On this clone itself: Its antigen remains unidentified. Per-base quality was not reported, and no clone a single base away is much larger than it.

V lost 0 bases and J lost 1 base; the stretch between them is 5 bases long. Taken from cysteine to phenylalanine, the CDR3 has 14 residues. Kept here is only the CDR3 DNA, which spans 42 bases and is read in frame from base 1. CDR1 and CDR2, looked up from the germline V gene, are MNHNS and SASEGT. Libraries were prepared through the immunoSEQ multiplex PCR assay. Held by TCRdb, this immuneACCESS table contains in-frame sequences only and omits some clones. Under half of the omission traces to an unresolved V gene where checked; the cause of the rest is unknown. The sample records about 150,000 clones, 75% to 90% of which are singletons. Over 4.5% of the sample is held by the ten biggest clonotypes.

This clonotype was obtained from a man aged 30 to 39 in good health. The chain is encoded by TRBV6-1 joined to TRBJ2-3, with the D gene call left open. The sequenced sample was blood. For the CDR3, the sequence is CASSEATGTDTQYF. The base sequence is TGTGCCAGCAGTGAAGCGACGGGCACAGATACGCAGTATTTT.